The 5 T cell receptor beta chains below were found in one sample sequenced in a study of CD8 T cells in ankylosing spondylitis. These receptors' antigens are unknown. TCRdb reprocessed the 5' RACE reads with MiXCR, giving one entry per CDR3 protein. The sample holds around 220,000 distinct CDR3 sequences, 18% seen once. Findings of the study overall: What appeared characteristic of ankylosing spondylitis blood was a TCR beta motif of eight or nine highly homologous variants.

Material: blood, either unsorted or a sorted T cell fraction (not recorded which). These receptors originate from a male donor with ankylosing spondylitis.

This clonotype was picked up one time. The chain links TRBV20-1 to TRBJ2-7, with 12 bases that match TRBD2. Germline V lookup: CDR1 DFQATT, CDR2 SNEGSKA (reference sequence). The CDR3 runs 15 residues. V lost 1 base, J lost 3 bases, and 4 bases stayed unmatched. The DNA of the CDR3 is TGCAGTGCTAGAGGACTAGCGGGAGTCGTCTACGAGCAGTACTTC. This gives the protein CSARGLAGVVYEQYF.

This clonotype was counted between two and nine times. The chain couples TRBV7-9 to TRBJ2-2; 11 bases are a match to TRBD2. Germline-derived CDR1 and CDR2 are SEHNR and FQNEAQ (reference sequence). There are 15 residues in the CDR3. V was pared by 6 bases and J by 7 bases, with 7 bases of the junction left unmatched. The DNA of the CDR3 is TGTGCCAGCAGTGCCGTAGCGGGAGGGCGCGGGGAGCTGTTTTTT. Residues: CASSAVAGGRGELFF.

In its sample, this clonotype was seen many times. The chain employs TRBV20-1 and TRBJ2-3; 9 nucleotides match TRBD2. The CDR3 runs to 14 residues. Germline CDR1 and CDR2: DFQATT and SNEGSKA (reference sequence). V shed 3 bases and J 2 bases; nucleotides not matched to a gene: 3. CDR3 nucleotide sequence: TGCAGTGCTAGGGCTAGCGGGATCACAGATACGCAGTATTTT. Translating gives CSARASGITDTQYF.

The chain uses TRBV19 and TRBJ2-1; 8 bases map to TRBD1. With V trimmed by 3 bases and J by 7 bases, 5 bases remained unmatched. This CDR3 is built from 14 residues. The germline gives CDR1 LNHDA, CDR2 SQIVND (reference sequence). CDR3 nucleotide sequence: TGTGCCAGTAGTATTACAGGGGGAAGGAATGAGCAGTTCTTC. This encodes CASSITGGRNEQFF.

The V gene is TRBV14, the J gene TRBJ2-7; 7 nucleotides align to TRBD2. The length of the CDR3 is 15 residues. Trimming at V came to 0 bases and at J to 3 bases, leaving 5 bases not matched to a gene. Looked up from germline, CDR1 is SGHDN and CDR2 is FVKESK. The CDR3 bases are TGTGCCAGCAGCCAAGATGCTAGCGGATACTACGAGCAGTACTTC. Protein product: CASSQDASGYYEQYF. Complete variable domain (other parts from reference TRBV14 and TRBJ2-7): EAGVTQFPSHSVIEKGQTVTLRCDPISGHDNLYWYRRVMGKEIKFLLHFVKESKQDESGMPNNRFLAERTGGTYSTLKVQPAELEDSGVYFCASSQDASGYYEQYFGPGTRLTVT.